This T cell receptor beta chain appears in the sequencing data of a study of T cells in Graves' hyperthyroidism and ophthalmopathy. Across the study: Peripheral blood samples were taken at initial diagnosis, prior to any treatment.

Amplified regions were TCR beta CDR3 sequences from RNA transcripts. Researchers ran a first-round RT-PCR on the TCR CDR3 using the HTBI primer set. TCRdb fed the multiplex PCR reads into MiXCR, producing one record per CDR3 protein. Here the sample spans around 300,000 distinct CDR3 sequences, about an eighth being singletons. In this sample, this clonotype turned up many times. The antigen remains unidentified. Study-level findings and limits: Most expanded thyroid clonotypes above 0.001 also appeared in blood.

Germline V gene lookup returns CDR1 MNHEY and CDR2 SVGEGT. This CDR3 is built from 15 residues. Trimming stripped 5 bases from V and 5 bases from J, with 18 bases between. Patients with ophthalmopathy all had a Clinical Activity Score of at least 3, a NOSPECS grade of at least 4 and duration under 3 months. Uncontrolled infection, other autoimmune disease, pregnancy or lactation excluded patients. This chain connects TRBV6-2 or TRBV6-3 to TRBJ1-1, with D possibly TRBD1 on 6 matching bases. The receptor comes from a woman aged 40 to 55 with Graves' ophthalmopathy. The specimen sequenced was blood. As DNA, the CDR3 is TGTGCCAGCAGTCGCCTATCGGGGGGCGAAACTGAAGCTTTCTTT. This codes for CASSRLSGGETEAFF.